This T cell receptor (beta chain) was retrieved from a study of blood T cell repertoires in COVID-19. The overall study: Material from acute and convalescent COVID-19 was sourced from the United States, Italy and Spain. The cDNA or gDNA used as material had been derived from T cells, B-cell-depleted T cells, or PBMCs.

In the source study's methods: The authors estimated nucleated cell counts from reference gene primer amplification. TCRdb's table, derived via immunoSEQ multiplex PCR, lists solely in-frame clones and lacks some. The V and J calls and clone size come from that table; D and trimming were worked out from the DNA. The data show under 150,000 clones, around 89% seen once. The ends were cut back, 1 base at V and 8 bases at J, with 18 bases in the middle. The CDR3 has 15 residues. The germline V gene has CDR1 SGHNT and CDR2 YYREEE (reference sequence). The source is a man in his forties or fifties with active or convalescent COVID-19. The sample comprised peripheral blood. This chain links TRBV5-4 with TRBJ1-1, with D perhaps matching TRBD1 (5 bases). Written as DNA, the CDR3 is TGTGCCAGCAGCTTGAAAGGTCCAGCAGGGATCGAAGCTTTCTTT. The encoded protein is CASSLKGPAGIEAFF.